Described below is a single T cell receptor beta chain sequence and its context. An approximately 130-subject validation cohort, separate from the approximately 610-subject first cohort, supplied the donors. The germline V gene has CDR1 MNHNS and CDR2 SASEGT. The CDR3 is 14 amino acids. The ends lost 7 bases at V and 0 bases at J; junction bases unmatched: 5. Some clones are missing from TCRdb's copy, which holds only in-frame ones; the method was immunoSEQ multiplex PCR. This sample has about 120,000 clones, with roughly 88% found just once. The data originate from a study of cytomegalovirus exposure and HLA in healthy donors. Study at large: A subsequent analysis reported that the roughly 120 validation repertoires were produced on the same platform that had also been used for the roughly 700 first-cohort repertoires.

This sequence joins TRBV6-1 and TRBJ2-5; 7 bases line up with TRBD1. The TCR was taken from a young woman in good health and CMV-seropositive. The sample taken for sequencing was PBMCs. The CDR3 DNA sequence: TGTGCCAGCACCCGGACAGGCCACCAAGAGACCCAGTACTTC. Encoded protein: CASTRTGHQETQYF.